This T cell receptor beta chain was identified in a study of T cells in Graves' hyperthyroidism and ophthalmopathy. RNA transcripts were the template for amplifying TCR beta CDR3 regions. TCR CDR3 underwent first-round RT-PCR with the HTBI primer set. TCRdb re-called the multiplex PCR reads through MiXCR, storing one row per CDR3 protein. Altogether a few hundred thousand distinct CDR3 sequences are present, 15% to 18% being singletons, with the ten largest covering under 8%. On the basis of clinical symptoms, serum thyroxine and TRAb, thyroid ultrasound and orbital computed tomography, diagnoses were made. The sample consisted of blood. The TCR was taken from a woman aged 30 to 39 with Graves' hyperthyroidism.

This CDR3 reads CSVEKQGVSRPQHF. The CDR3 nucleotides are TGCAGCGTTGAAAAACAGGGGGTCTCCCGGCCCCAGCATTTT. The chain has TRBV29-1 and TRBJ1-5; 8 bases map to TRBD1. The length of the CDR3 is 14 residues. V lost 2 bases and J lost 9; bases outside the gene matches: 9. The germline V gene encodes CDR1 SQVTM and CDR2 ANQGSEA.